This passage covers 8 T cell receptor beta chains from one sample sequenced in a study of monozygotic twins with inflammatory bowel disease. TCRdb reprocessed the 5' RACE reads and stores each CDR3 protein as one record, lacking DNA. The table for this sample gives around 450,000 distinct CDR3 sequences. Sequencing was performed on blood. The receptors here all came from a human donor with ulcerative colitis or Crohn's disease, or a healthy co-twin of an affected twin (not recorded which).

V gene TRBV7-9 combines with J gene TRBJ2-7; TCRdb designates TRBD2, a call that cannot be tested without DNA. This CDR3 spans 14 amino acids. Germline V gene sequence: CDR1 SEHNR, CDR2 FQNEAQ (reference sequence). Here the CDR3 reads CASSLLAGFNEQYF.

The J gene is TRBJ2-1, the V gene TRBV6-2 or TRBV6-3. CDR1 is MNHEY and CDR2 is SVGEGT in the germline V gene. The length of the CDR3 is 12 residues. CDR3: CASSKQKDEQFF.

This rearrangement joins TRBV27 to TRBJ2-2. The CDR3 length is 14 residues. Looked up from germline, CDR1 is MNHEY and CDR2 is SMNVEV (reference sequence). This CDR3 is CASSLSAYTGELFF.

The chain employs TRBV7-2 and TRBJ1-6. The germline V gene encodes CDR1 SGHTA and CDR2 FQGNSA. CDR3 size: 16 residues. The CDR3 reads CASSFEASSYNSPLHF.

The chain recombines TRBV12-3 or TRBV12-4 with TRBJ2-7. This CDR3 region has 14 residues. The CDR3 region is CASSLAGQNYEQYF.

This chain joins TRBV3-1 and TRBJ2-2; without DNA, the TCRdb call of TRBD1 cannot be checked. Germline lookup yields CDR1 LGHDT and CDR2 YNNKEL (reference sequence). The CDR3 totals 13 residues. The chain's CDR3 is CASSHPQAGELFF.

The V call is TRBV5-5, the J call TRBJ2-5; without DNA, the TCRdb call of TRBD2 cannot be checked. CDR3 length equals 14 residues. CDR1 and CDR2 (germline): SGHKS, YYEKEE (reference sequence). The chain's CDR3 is CASSLGLPEGTQYF.

The chain uses TRBV30 and TRBJ1-3; without DNA, the TCRdb call of TRBD1 cannot be checked. Germline loops: CDR1 GTSNPN, CDR2 SVGIG (reference sequence). The CDR3 loop spans 14 amino acids. The CDR3 reads CACHNPGRSVAIYF.